These 32 T cell receptor beta chains originate from one sample sequenced in a study of T cells after yellow fever vaccination. TCRdb re-called the 5' RACE reads with MiXCR, one entry per CDR3 protein. The sample gives about 310,000 distinct CDR3 sequences, 3.6% of which show up once; about a quarter is in the top ten. Sample: PBMCs, taken on the day of the yellow fever booster vaccination. The receptors here all came from a young man who received the YFV17D yellow fever vaccine.

The rearrangement joins TRBV29-1 to TRBJ1-1; TRBD1 might be the D (6 bases). Germline CDR1 and CDR2: SQVTM and ANQGSEA. The CDR3 extends over 12 amino acids. Trimming left V 7 bases short and J 4 bases short, with 13 bases between. The CDR3 bases are TGCAGCGCTACTTTGGGGGCCACTGAAGCTTTCTTT. This encodes CSATLGATEAFF.

J is TRBJ2-3 and V is TRBV19, with D unresolved. There are 15 residues in the CDR3. Germline V gives CDR1 LNHDA, CDR2 SQIVND (reference sequence). Trimming left V 4 bases short and J 2 bases short, with 13 bases between. The CDR3 reads CASSTGTISTDTQYF. The CDR3 coding sequence is TGTGCCAGTAGTACCGGAACAATCTCCACAGATACGCAGTATTTT.

This clonotype has more than one count but fewer than ten. The J gene is TRBJ2-4, the V gene TRBV4-3; 7 nucleotides line up with TRBD1. The J segment lost 8 bases and the V segment lost 8 bases, leaving 3 bases of the junction unmatched. Germline CDR1 reads LGHNA; CDR2 reads YSLEER. The CDR3 is 11 amino acids. CDR3 coding DNA: TGCGCCAGCGCCGACAGGGACATTCAGTACTTC. Amino acids: CASADRDIQYF.

The chain recombines TRBV5-1 with TRBJ2-5, with a tentative D call TRBD2 (7 bases). The germline gives CDR1 SGHRS, CDR2 YFSETQ. The CDR3 has 15 residues. V lost 2 bases and J 5 bases, leaving 16 bases between the germline ends. DNA for the CDR3: TGCGCCAGCAGCTTACGGACAGCGGGGAGGGAGACCCAGTACTTC. This sequence encodes CASSLRTAGRETQYF.

Details on this clonotype: This clone may be a read error of a much larger clone one base away. The chain recombines TRBV15 with TRBJ1-1; D gene ambiguous. CDR3 length equals 14 residues. Germline V gene data show CDR1 as LNHNV and CDR2 as YYDKDF (reference sequence). The CDR3 sequence is CAASERAQATEAFF. The CDR3 region has the DNA TGTGCCGCCAGCGAGAGGGCCCAGGCCACTGAAGCTTTCTTT.

The chain is built from TRBV29-1 and TRBJ1-1; no firm D call. The CDR3 totals 13 residues. Trimming pared 4 bases from V and 6 bases from J, leaving 15 bases between. Germline CDR1 and CDR2: SQVTM and ANQGSEA. As DNA, the CDR3 is TGCAGCGTTGCCCCGGCCGGCAATGCTGAAGCTTTCTTT. As protein: CSVAPAGNAEAFF.

This clonotype has at least ten counts. The chain uses TRBV4-1 and TRBJ2-7; tentatively, D is TRBD1 or TRBD2 (5 bases each). The V end lost 4 bases, the J end lost 5 bases, and 18 bases lay between the germline ends. From germline, CDR1 is MGHRA and CDR2 YSYEKL. The CDR3 has 15 residues. The CDR3 DNA reads as TGCGCCAGCAGCCCGGGGCCTTGGTCGGATAACGAGCAGTACTTC. This gives the protein CASSPGPWSDNEQYF.

This clonotype has a handful of counts. The chain has TRBV10-3 and TRBJ2-2; 7 bases agree with TRBD1. The germline gives CDR1 ENHRY, CDR2 SYGVKD. The CDR3 extends over 17 amino acids. V dropped 4 bases and J dropped 2; count of bases not matched to a gene: 10. CDR3 in amino acids: CAISGGQDLPNTGELFF. DNA of the CDR3: TGTGCCATCAGTGGCGGACAGGACTTACCAAACACCGGGGAGCTGTTTTTT.

The genes are TRBV18 and TRBJ1-1; 7 bases agree with TRBD1. CDR1 and CDR2 (germline): KGHSH, LQKENI. The CDR3 contains 13 residues. V trimming: 3 bases; J trimming: 7 bases; junction bases outside the gene matches: 5. Written as DNA, the CDR3 is TGTGCCAGCTCACCTACAGGGGACATTGAAGCTTTCTTT. Translation: CASSPTGDIEAFF.

There are many counts of this clonotype. V usage is TRBV18 and J usage is TRBJ1-1, with TRBD1 as a possible D gene (5 bases). Germline CDR1 is KGHSH and CDR2 is LQKENI. The CDR3 runs to 14 residues. The V and J ends lost 4 bases and 6 bases respectively, with 15 bases between them. The CDR3 protein is CASSLGPSRPEAFF. The DNA of the CDR3 is TGTGCCAGCTCACTGGGGCCCTCCCGCCCTGAAGCTTTCTTT.

Regarding this clonotype: A much larger clone differs by one base, so this may be a read error. The chain joins TRBV2 to TRBJ2-1; tentative D call: TRBD1 (6 bases). The CDR3 sequence is 11 residues long. CDR1 and CDR2 from the germline V gene are SNHLY and FYNNEI. CDR3 region: CVSSETGTQFF. The CDR3 DNA reads TGTGTCAGCAGTGAAACAGGGACGCAGTTCTTC.

This clonotype has a handful of counts. The V call is TRBV7-9, the J call TRBJ2-6, with D uncertain. The CDR3 is 13 residues long. V lost 6 bases and J lost 4, with 7 bases in between. Germline V gene lookup returns CDR1 SEHNR and CDR2 FQNEAQ (reference sequence). The chain's CDR3 is CASSMWGANVLTF. CDR3 in DNA: TGTGCCAGCAGTATGTGGGGGGCCAACGTCCTGACTTTC.

This clonotype was found a few times. The V and J genes are TRBV6-5 and TRBJ1-6; no firm D call. Per germline, CDR1 MNHEY and CDR2 SVGAGI. The germline V and J ends were trimmed by 1 base and 0 bases, with 10 bases remaining between them. CDR3 length equals 17 residues. The CDR3 DNA sequence: TGTGCCAGCAGTTACTTAGACCCAAGCTCCTATAATTCACCCCTCCACTTT. Protein: CASSYLDPSSYNSPLHF.

This clonotype was picked up many times. The V call is TRBV5-1, the J call TRBJ2-1; 12 bases agree with TRBD1. CDR1 and CDR2 from the germline V gene are SGHRS and YFSETQ. The CDR3 covers 17 residues. J gave up 7 bases and V 0 bases, and 8 bases lay outside the gene matches. The DNA for the CDR3 is TGCGCCAGCAGCTTGGGATTGGGACAGGGGGCGAAAAATGAGCAGTTCTTC. This encodes CASSLGLGQGAKNEQFF. Full variable domain (outside the CDR3, taken from reference TRBV5-1 and TRBJ2-1): KAGVTQTPRYLIKTRGQQVTLSCSPISGHRSVSWYQQTPGQGLQFLFEYFSETQRNKGNFPGRFSGRQFSNSRSEMNVSTLELGDSALYLCASSLGLGQGAKNEQFFGPGTRLTVL.

This clonotype was counted ten times or more. The chain joins TRBV3-1 to TRBJ2-7; 10 positions match TRBD1. The J segment lost 2 bases and the V segment lost 4 bases, leaving 5 bases of the junction unmatched. The CDR3 is 15 amino acids. CDR1 is LGHDT and CDR2 is YNNKEL in the germline V gene (reference sequence). CDR3 amino acids: CASSRPGTGAYEQYF. The CDR3 DNA is TGTGCCAGCAGCCGGCCCGGGACAGGGGCCTACGAGCAGTACTTC.

This clonotype appeared a few times. This sequence joins TRBV29-1 and TRBJ2-7; 9 bases are shared with TRBD1. This CDR3 region has 17 residues. The V gene's germline CDR1 is SQVTM and CDR2 ANQGSEA. V shed 4 bases and J 4 bases; nucleotides not matched to a gene: 17. CDR3 residues: CSVGGGTGRTGAYEQYV. For the CDR3, the DNA is TGCAGCGTTGGGGGGGGGACAGGGCGAACGGGTGCTTACGAGCAGTACGTC.

This clonotype has a handful of counts. The J gene is TRBJ1-2, the V gene TRBV5-4; D unresolved. Germline assignment: CDR1 SGHNT and CDR2 YYREEE (reference sequence). V was shortened by 4 bases and J by 5 bases, with 18 bases between the two germline ends. The CDR3 is 15 amino acids. The chain's CDR3 is CASSAGAAQGYGYTF. In DNA, the CDR3 is TGTGCCAGCAGCGCCGGAGCAGCCCAAGGATATGGCTACACCTTC.

This rearrangement joins TRBV6-6 to TRBJ2-7, with 9 bases matching TRBD2. Germline CDR1 and CDR2: MNHNY and SVGAGI (reference sequence). The CDR3 loop spans 17 amino acids. Losses at the gene ends were 1 base for V and 1 base for J; bases not matched to a gene: 8. The CDR3: CASSYLISGGPSYEQYF. CDR3 DNA sequence: TGTGCCAGCAGTTACTTAATTAGCGGGGGCCCGTCCTACGAGCAGTACTTC.

This clonotype was seen many times. The chain has TRBV6-5 and TRBJ1-2, with D possibly TRBD1 on 6 matching bases. V dropped 6 bases and J dropped 8 bases, with 16 bases sitting between them. The germline V gene encodes CDR1 MNHEY and CDR2 SVGAGI. The CDR3 loop spans 13 amino acids. The CDR3 DNA reads as TGTGCCAGCAGCGGACAGCGCTTAAGCGGCTACACCTTC. It is translated as CASSGQRLSGYTF.

CDR3 DNA sequence: TGTGCCAGCAGGCGGACAGGGGAGATTACTGAAGCTTTCTTT. It yields the protein CASRRTGEITEAFF. J is TRBJ1-1 and V is TRBV6-5, with 9 bases lining up with TRBD1. Germline-derived CDR1 and CDR2 are MNHEY and SVGAGI. J was trimmed by 5 bases and V by 6 bases; bases with no gene match: 7. This CDR3 spans 14 amino acids.

This clonotype was seen repeatedly, ten times or more. The chain links TRBV7-9 to TRBJ2-1, with 8 bases lining up with TRBD1. Per germline, CDR1 SEHNR and CDR2 FQNEAQ (reference sequence). The CDR3 covers 15 residues. The V gene end was trimmed by 1 base and the J gene end by 4 bases; junction bases not matched to a gene: 3. The CDR3 loop is CASSLGQGTYNEQFF. The CDR3 coding sequence is TGTGCCAGCAGCTTAGGACAGGGGACTTACAATGAGCAGTTCTTC. The full variable domain, with the rest looked up from reference TRBV7-9 and TRBJ2-1, is DTGVSQNPRHKITKRGQNVTFRCDPISEHNRLYWYRQTLGQGPEFLTYFQNEAQLEKSRLLSDRFSAERPKGSFSTLEIQRTEQGDSAMYLCASSLGQGTYNEQFFGPGTRLTVL.

This clonotype was counted at least ten times. This rearrangement joins TRBV9 to TRBJ1-1; no definite D call. Trimming removed 0 bases at V and 5 bases at J, with 8 bases between. Germline-derived CDR1 and CDR2 are SGDLS and YYNGEE. The CDR3 runs to 13 residues. Here the CDR3 reads CASSVEGKTEAFF. CDR3 sequence (DNA): TGTGCCAGCAGCGTAGAAGGGAAGACTGAAGCTTTCTTT. Complete variable domain (other parts from reference TRBV9 and TRBJ1-1): DSGVTQTPKHLITATGQRVTLRCSPRSGDLSVYWYQQSLDQGLQFLIQYYNGEERAKGNILERFSAQQFPDLHSELNLSSLELGDSALYFCASSVEGKTEAFFGQGTRLTVV.

V is TRBV25-1 and J is TRBJ1-2, with 10 positions matching TRBD1. V was clipped by 5 bases and J by 9 bases; unmatched bases: 9. The CDR3 runs 14 residues. Germline CDR1 MGHDK, CDR2 SYGVNS. CDR3 region: CASSPRDRGFRYTF. The CDR3 region has the DNA TGTGCCAGCAGTCCCCGGGACAGGGGATTCCGCTACACCTTC.

This clonotype has a count of ten or more. J is TRBJ1-4 and V is TRBV5-1; 9 bases fit TRBD1. Germline V lookup: CDR1 SGHRS, CDR2 YFSETQ. Trimming took 1 base from V and 8 from J; bases not matched to a gene: 6. CDR3 length: 15 amino acids. The CDR3 DNA reads as TGCGCCAGCAGCTTGCTGGGACAGGGTGAGGAAAAACTGTTTTTT. Translated, it gives CASSLLGQGEEKLFF.

This clonotype has only a few counts. The chain combines TRBV6-2 or TRBV6-3 with TRBJ1-5, with 9 bases that match TRBD1. CDR3 length equals 16 residues. V gave up 2 bases and J gave up 7 bases; unmatched junction bases: 9. In germline, CDR1 is MNHEY, CDR2 SVGEGT. The CDR3 sequence: CASSYARTGANQPQHF. In DNA, the CDR3 is TGTGCCAGCAGTTACGCGAGGACAGGGGCGAACCAGCCCCAGCATTTT.

This clonotype was counted at least ten times. The rearrangement joins TRBV4-2 to TRBJ2-1; TRBD2 agrees at 13 bases. After removal of 1 base from V and 6 bases from J, the junction contained 9 bases not matched to a gene. This CDR3 has 18 amino acids. Germline-derived CDR1 and CDR2 are LGHNA and YNFKEQ. The CDR3 DNA sequence: TGTGCCAGCAGCCAAGTCTCACGGACTAGCGGGGGTACCAATGAGCAGTTCTTC. As protein: CASSQVSRTSGGTNEQFF.

This clonotype was observed at least ten times. V and J are TRBV5-6 and TRBJ2-7, with 11 bases matching TRBD2. Germline trimming cut 6 bases from V and 2 bases from J; bases unmatched to any gene: 7. Germline loops: CDR1 SGHDT, CDR2 YYEEEE. This CDR3 has 15 residues. The CDR3 here is CASTRLAGPAYEQYV. The CDR3 region has the DNA TGTGCCAGCACCAGACTAGCGGGGCCCGCCTACGAGCAGTACGTC.

This clonotype appeared a few times. The chain combines TRBV19 with TRBJ1-5; D is unclear. The CDR3 runs to 13 residues. V shed 6 bases and J shed 5 bases, with 11 bases lying between them. The germline gives CDR1 LNHDA, CDR2 SQIVND (reference sequence). In DNA form, the CDR3 reads TGTGCCAGTAGCGAGTCGGGATATCAGCCCCAGCATTTT. This codes for CASSESGYQPQHF.

The J gene is TRBJ1-5, the V gene TRBV12-3 or TRBV12-4, with D perhaps TRBD1 (5 bases). The V gene lost 5 bases and the J gene lost 7 bases, with 18 bases spanning the gap. This CDR3 spans 15 amino acids. The CDR3 protein is CASSPGRTSAQPQHF. The CDR3 DNA reads as TGTGCCAGCAGTCCAGGGAGAACATCCGCCCAGCCCCAGCATTTT.

This chain uses TRBV20-1 with TRBJ1-1; 10 bases map to TRBD1. Germline V gene data show CDR1 as DFQATT and CDR2 as SNEGSKA (reference sequence). Trimming at V came to 6 bases and at J to 5 bases, leaving 9 bases not matched to a gene. CDR3 length: 14 residues. CDR3 DNA sequence: TGCAGTGCAGCTTCGGGACAGGGGAGTACTGAAGCTTTCTTT. Residues: CSAASGQGSTEAFF.

The rearrangement uses TRBV7-2 and TRBJ2-1; no definite D call. V was cut by 3 bases and J by 9 bases, with 15 bases left in between. The germline V gene encodes CDR1 SGHTA and CDR2 FQGNSA. CDR3 length: 14 amino acids. CDR3 residues: CASSFFTGVSEQFF. CDR3 DNA sequence: TGTGCCAGCAGCTTTTTCACCGGTGTAAGTGAGCAGTTCTTC.

Regarding this clonotype: A much larger clone lies one base from this, so it may be a read error. The gene calls are TRBV18 and TRBJ2-1, with TRBD2 as a possible D gene (7 bases). This CDR3 is 15 amino acids long. In germline, CDR1 is KGHSH, CDR2 LQKENI. CDR3 in amino acids: CASPPPAGADNEQFF. CDR3 in DNA: TGTGCCAGCCCACCACCCGCGGGGGCCGACAATGAGCAGTTCTTC.